The following is a T cell receptor (beta chain) sequence with its context. The data originate from a study of technical replicates of blood from a few donors. The data were produced by immunoSEQ multiplex PCR, yet TCRdb's version contains in-frame clones alone and is incomplete. The sample consists of some 49,000 clones, roughly nine tenths of them appearing once. Germline V gene sequence: CDR1 SGHRS, CDR2 YFSETQ. There are 14 residues in the CDR3. V was shortened by 2 bases and J by 6 bases, with 15 bases between the two germline ends. The chain recombines TRBV5-1 with TRBJ2-7, with D perhaps matching TRBD2 (6 bases). Source material: PBMCs. This receptor was taken from a human donor in good health. Some clones in this sample may be carry-over from other donors' samples. CDR3 bases: TGCGCCAGCAGCTTACTTCCGACTAGTCCCGAGCAGTACTTC. It codes for CASSLLPTSPEQYF.